These 11 T cell receptor beta chains originate from one sample sequenced in a study of blood T cell repertoires in COVID-19. Method: immunoSEQ multiplex PCR; TCRdb's copy keeps in-frame clones and lacks some. This table holds more than 30,000 clones, 90% found once. The sequenced sample consisted of peripheral blood. All receptors derive from a man between 60 and 70 years old with active COVID-19.

This chain connects TRBV21-1 to TRBJ2-4; the table's D gene call, TRBD2, was not cross checked with the DNA. TRBV21-1 is a listed pseudogene. The length of the CDR3 is 17 residues. The CDR3 loop reads CASSLQRGGFGKNIQYF. The CDR3 DNA is TGTGCCAGCAGCCTCCAAAGGGGGGGGTTTGGCAAAAACATTCAGTACTTC.

The rearrangement joins TRBV27 to TRBJ2-3; D remains unclear. CDR1 MNHEY and CDR2 SMNVEV come from the germline V gene (reference sequence). This CDR3 has 14 amino acids. V shed 5 bases and J shed 7 bases, with 16 bases lying between them. The CDR3 spells CASSLERRINTQYF. In DNA, the CDR3 is TGTGCCAGCAGTCTCGAGCGCCGGATCAATACGCAGTATTTT.

V is TRBV5-1 and J is TRBJ2-5, with 7 nucleotides matching TRBD2. This CDR3 spans 16 amino acids. Trimming at V came to 6 bases and at J to 3 bases, leaving 14 bases not matched to a gene. The germline CDR1 and CDR2 sequences are SGHRS and YFSETQ. The CDR3 DNA sequence: TGCGCCAGCACCCTACCCGCCGGGACTATTAAAGAGACCCAGTACTTC. It yields the protein CASTLPAGTIKETQYF.

This sequence joins TRBV7-9 and TRBJ2-3, with 10 bases matching TRBD2. The V and J ends lost 5 bases and 1 base, in that order; junction bases with no gene match: 6. In germline, CDR1 is SEHNR, CDR2 FQNEAQ (reference sequence). The CDR3 runs 16 residues. The CDR3 sequence is CASSKERGGRTDTQYF. The CDR3 DNA follows: TGTGCCAGCAGCAAAGAGCGGGGGGGCCGCACAGATACGCAGTATTTT.

In this sample, this clone turned up a few times. This chain links TRBV6-6 with TRBJ1-1; no reliable D call. CDR3 length equals 12 residues. Germline loops: CDR1 MNHNY, CDR2 SVGAGI (reference sequence). Deletions cut 8 bases from V and 8 bases from J, with 15 bases between. CDR3 sequence (DNA): TGTGCCAGCTCCGAGACACGAGTAGAAGCTTTCTTT. Translation: CASSETRVEAFF.

The chain employs TRBV25-1 and TRBJ2-2, with 11 bases fitting TRBD1. Germline CDR1 and CDR2: MGHDK and SYGVNS. V was pared by 4 bases and J by 5 bases, with 6 bases of the junction left unmatched. CDR3 size: 16 residues. The CDR3 reads CASSAPGTGGTGELFF. The CDR3, as DNA: TGTGCCAGCAGTGCCCCCGGGACAGGGGGAACCGGGGAGCTGTTTTTT.

V and J are TRBV20-1 and TRBJ1-1; D not resolved. The CDR3 is 12 amino acids. V was cut by 3 bases and J by 0 bases, with 5 bases left in between. Per the germline V gene, CDR1 is DFQATT and CDR2 is SNEGSKA (reference sequence). The CDR3 region is CSASSVNTEAFF. CDR3 DNA sequence: TGCAGTGCTAGTTCCGTGAACACTGAAGCTTTCTTT.

The V and J genes are TRBV7-8 and TRBJ1-3; D gene ambiguous. There are 16 residues in the CDR3. Per the germline V gene, CDR1 is SGHVS and CDR2 is FQNEAQ. The V end lost 0 bases, the J end lost 0 bases, and 9 bases lay between the germline ends. The CDR3 bases are TGTGCCAGCAGCTTAGCTGAGAGAATCTCTGGAAACACCATATATTTT. This codes for CASSLAERISGNTIYF.

V is TRBV3-1 (or the pseudogene TRBV3-2) and J is TRBJ2-7; 14 bases match TRBD2. CDR1 and CDR2 (germline): LGHDT, YNNKEL (reference sequence). The trim removed 4 bases at V and 9 bases at J, leaving 5 bases unmatched. The CDR3 sequence is 14 residues long. The CDR3 is CASSRTSGGLGQYF. CDR3 nucleotides: TGTGCCAGCAGCCGGACTAGCGGGGGGCTTGGGCAGTACTTC.

The rearrangement joins TRBV5-4 to TRBJ1-1; tentatively, D is TRBD1 (6 bases). The CDR3 loop spans 14 amino acids. V dropped 2 bases and J dropped 4 bases, with 12 bases sitting between them. The V gene's germline CDR1 is SGHNT and CDR2 YYREEE (reference sequence). The CDR3 reads CASSLADRTTEAFF. The CDR3 bases are TGTGCCAGCAGCTTAGCAGACAGGACCACTGAAGCTTTCTTT.

The genes are TRBV29-1 and TRBJ2-1; TRBD1 is a possible D gene (5 bases). In germline, CDR1 is SQVTM, CDR2 ANQGSEA. The V gene lost 5 bases and the J gene lost 5 bases, with 16 bases spanning the gap. The CDR3 totals 14 residues. Here the CDR3 reads CSVQDKSFHNEQFF. The CDR3 DNA is TGCAGCGTTCAGGACAAGTCTTTTCACAATGAGCAGTTCTTC.